These 12 T cell receptor beta chains were sequenced from one sample in a study of shared clonotypes between healthy human individuals. The protocol was immunoSEQ multiplex PCR, while the TCRdb copy is restricted to in-frame clones and leaves out a portion. This table holds millions of clones, 85% to 95% found once. The sample taken for sequencing was naive CD4+ T cells sorted from blood. Subset noted: CD45RA+ positively selected. The origin of the receptors is a man aged 18 to 30 in good health.

The gene calls are TRBV7-9 and TRBJ2-2, with TRBD1 matching over 7 bases. Looked up from germline, CDR1 is SEHNR and CDR2 is FQNEAQ (reference sequence). V lost 7 bases to trimming and J lost 6 bases; unmatched junction nucleotides: 8. CDR3 length equals 14 residues. For the CDR3, the DNA is TGTGCCAGCACCTTTTTCACAGGGGCCGGGGAGCTGTTTTTT. Encoded protein: CASTFFTGAGELFF.

This rearrangement joins TRBV4-1 to TRBJ2-7; D is unresolved. This CDR3 spans 15 amino acids. V was pared by 0 bases and J by 3 bases, with 12 bases between. Germline values: CDR1 MGHRA, CDR2 YSYEKL. CDR3 DNA sequence: TGCGCCAGCAGCCAAGAAAGTCGACCCGACTACGAGCAGTACTTC. Protein: CASSQESRPDYEQYF.

The rearrangement joins TRBV19 to TRBJ1-1; D is ambiguous. V lost 5 bases to trimming and J lost 6 bases, with 13 bases between them. CDR1 and CDR2 (germline): LNHDA, SQIVND (reference sequence). This CDR3 spans 13 amino acids. The CDR3 nucleotides are TGTGCCAGTAGTCGCTGGAATTGGGCTGAAGCTTTCTTT. This gives the protein CASSRWNWAEAFF.

The CDR3 DNA reads as TGTGCCAGCAGCTTAGTGCGGGGAGGGCCCGGGGATACGCAGTATTTT. Protein: CASSLVRGGPGDTQYF. V is TRBV7-2 and J is TRBJ2-3, with 7 bases aligning to TRBD2. J gave up 6 bases and V 1 base, and 10 bases lay outside the gene matches. Looked up from germline, CDR1 is SGHTA and CDR2 is FQGNSA. There are 16 residues in the CDR3.

This chain links TRBV18 with TRBJ2-7, with D hard to call. The ends were cut back, 4 bases at V and 1 base at J, with 8 bases in the middle. Germline loops: CDR1 KGHSH, CDR2 LQKENI. The CDR3 is 13 amino acids. In nucleotides, the CDR3 is TGTGCCAGCTCACTTCAGGTATCCTACGAGCAGTACTTC. Amino acids: CASSLQVSYEQYF.

The chain has TRBV7-9 and TRBJ1-2; 9 nucleotides match TRBD1. The V segment lost 5 bases and the J segment 6 bases; nucleotides outside the gene matches: 13. Per the germline V gene, CDR1 is SEHNR and CDR2 is FQNEAQ (reference sequence). CDR3 length equals 16 residues. CDR3 protein: CASSPRIQGAGNGYTF. For the CDR3, the DNA is TGTGCCAGCAGCCCAAGAATACAGGGGGCTGGTAATGGCTACACCTTC.

The table lists this clone with a count of one. Different DNA sequences within this sample yield the same CDR3. The gene calls are TRBV19 and TRBJ2-7; D remains unclear. The CDR3 is 13 amino acids. Looked up from germline, CDR1 is LNHDA and CDR2 is SQIVND (reference sequence). V was trimmed by 0 bases and J by 3 bases, leaving 6 bases between them. This chain's CDR3 is CASSIERSYEQYF. Here the CDR3 DNA reads TGTGCCAGTAGTATAGAGAGGAGCTACGAGCAGTACTTC. The complete variable domain, with remaining parts taken from reference TRBV19 and TRBJ2-7, reads DGGITQSPKYLFRKEGQNVTLSCEQNLNHDAMYWYRQDPGQGLRLIYYSQIVNDFQKGDIAEGYSVSREKKESFPLTVTSAQKNPTAFYLCASSIERSYEQYFGPGTRLTVT.

The chain recombines TRBV18 with TRBJ2-7; weak D call: TRBD2 (5 bases). Trimming took off 2 bases at V and 5 bases at J, with 13 bases between the two ends. CDR3 size: 14 residues. Per the germline V gene, CDR1 is KGHSH and CDR2 is LQKENI. CDR3 protein: CASSPSGIQHEQYF. The CDR3 DNA sequence: TGTGCCAGCTCACCATCGGGGATTCAGCACGAGCAGTACTTC.

The rearrangement links TRBV19 to TRBJ1-2; maybe TRBD1 (5 bases). Trimming removed 4 bases at V and 3 bases at J, with 12 bases between. Per the germline V gene, CDR1 is LNHDA and CDR2 is SQIVND (reference sequence). The CDR3 consists of 14 residues. The CDR3 region is CASSRTAGDYGYTF. CDR3 bases: TGTGCCAGTAGTAGGACGGCGGGGGACTATGGCTACACCTTC.

V usage is TRBV7-2 and J usage is TRBJ1-2, with D unclear. The V gene's germline CDR1 is SGHTA and CDR2 FQGNSA. The V gene lost 0 bases and the J gene lost 4 bases, with 9 bases spanning the gap. The CDR3 is 14 amino acids. The CDR3 DNA reads as TGTGCCAGCAGCTTAGCTGGCCAGAGCTATGGCTACACCTTC. Translated, it gives CASSLAGQSYGYTF.

The V gene is TRBV5-4, the J gene TRBJ1-3; D unclear. Germline CDR1 SGHNT, CDR2 YYREEE (reference sequence). CDR3 length: 16 residues. V was shortened by 0 bases and J by 1 base, with 11 bases between the two germline ends. The CDR3 region has the DNA TGTGCCAGCAGCTTGGGCTTGGAGCCATCTGGAAACACCATATATTTT. Its translation: CASSLGLEPSGNTIYF.

This sequence joins TRBV5-1 and TRBJ1-2; tentatively, D is TRBD1 (5 bases). Trimming pared 4 bases from V and 5 bases from J, leaving 15 bases between. In germline, CDR1 is SGHRS, CDR2 YFSETQ. CDR3 length: 14 amino acids. CDR3 DNA: TGCGCCAGCAGCCCTCTCGGGACCGCATATGGCTACACCTTC. Protein: CASSPLGTAYGYTF.